The entry below describes one T cell receptor (beta chain). Its antigen remains unknown. This record belongs to a study of OX40 agonist ivuxolimab in advanced cancers. About the research overall: Intravenous ivuxolimab at 0.01 to 10 mg/kg was given to patients every 2 weeks. Recorded diagnoses for dose-escalation patients were hepatocellular carcinoma, melanoma, renal cell or head and neck cancer. Study-wide results and caveats: People who partly responded at 0.1-3.0 mg/kg had some of the least clonal expansion seen. By week 6 at 0.1 to 3.0 mg/kg, blood CD4+ and CD8+ T cells had expanded clonally.

Germline V gene data show CDR1 as SGHRS and CDR2 as YFSETQ. There are 16 residues in the CDR3. V was trimmed by 0 bases and J by 1 base, leaving 12 bases between them. Repertoires were generated with immunoSEQ multiplex PCR, while TCRdb's copy carries only in-frame clones and drops some. The table records under 150,000 clones, around nine tenths of them present only once. The genes are TRBV5-1 and TRBJ2-3; either TRBD1 or TRBD2 may fit D (6 bases each). The specimen comprised CD4+ or CD8+ T cells sorted from blood, sampled in a trial of the OX40 agonist ivuxolimab. This clonotype was obtained from an adult with an advanced solid tumor such as melanoma, head and neck, liver or kidney cancer. Written as DNA, the CDR3 is TGCGCCAGCAGCTTGGTTGGGGGGCTTGGCACAGATACGCAGTATTTT. Residues: CASSLVGGLGTDTQYF.